One and the same sample provided the 16 T cell receptor beta chains below, sequenced in a study of CD8+CD57+ T cells in acquired aplastic anemia. Using genomic DNA as the template, TCR beta VDJ and CDR3 profiling was carried out. Via MiXCR, TCRdb re-called the reads, giving one row per CDR3 protein. The data contain fewer than 85,000 distinct CDR3 sequences, 60% to 75% of them singletons. By flow cytometry, patients selected for sequencing had shown an expansion of CD8+CD57+ cells. Sequences were obtained from sorted CD4+, CD8+, or CD8+CD57+ T cells (not recorded which) from PBMCs. The receptors shown here come from a human donor with aplastic anemia.

V is TRBV2 and J is TRBJ1-2; D gene ambiguous. Germline CDR1 and CDR2: SNHLY and FYNNEI. This CDR3 has 12 residues. V lost 4 bases and J lost 4, with 7 bases in between. CDR3 nucleotide sequence: TGTGCCAGCAGTGGCCGGGCCTATGGCTACACCTTC. Translation: CASSGRAYGYTF.

This rearrangement joins TRBV19 to TRBJ2-2; D call uncertain. CDR1 is LNHDA, CDR2 SQIVND, per germline (reference sequence). The CDR3 covers 15 residues. V was cut by 7 bases and J by 3 bases, with 15 bases left in between. The CDR3 here is CASTRQATYTGELFF. The CDR3 DNA reads as TGTGCCAGTACTCGCCAAGCCACCTACACCGGGGAGCTGTTTTTT.

This sequence joins TRBV7-9 and TRBJ1-1; the D gene is possibly TRBD1 (5 bases). Germline CDR1 and CDR2: SEHNR and FQNEAQ (reference sequence). Trimming stripped 5 bases from V and 6 bases from J, with 10 bases between. The CDR3 has 12 residues. This chain's CDR3 is CASSLLGPEAFF. The CDR3 bases are TGTGCCAGCAGCCTACTGGGGCCTGAAGCTTTCTTT. The full variable domain, its missing parts supplied by reference TRBV7-9 and TRBJ1-1, is DTGVSQNPRHKITKRGQNVTFRCDPISEHNRLYWYRQTLGQGPEFLTYFQNEAQLEKSRLLSDRFSAERPKGSFSTLEIQRTEQGDSAMYLCASSLLGPEAFFGQGTRLTVV.

This clonotype appeared a few times. The genes are TRBV10-2 and TRBJ2-7; tentatively, D is TRBD2 (6 bases). Trimming removed 3 bases from V and 3 bases from J, with 18 bases in between. The germline V gene has CDR1 WSHSY and CDR2 SAAADI. The CDR3 sequence is 16 residues long. For the CDR3, the DNA is TGCGCCAGCAGTGATCCTGGATCGACTAGGGGCTACGAGCAGTACTTC. As protein: CASSDPGSTRGYEQYF.

This chain joins TRBV10-3 and TRBJ2-1, with TRBD2 as a possible D gene (6 bases). The germline V gene has CDR1 ENHRY and CDR2 SYGVKD. The germline V and J ends were trimmed by 8 bases and 7 bases, with 15 bases remaining between them. This CDR3 is 13 amino acids long. CDR3 sequence reads: CAIGLSGLNEQFF. CDR3 sequence (DNA): TGTGCCATCGGTCTTAGCGGCTTGAATGAGCAGTTCTTC.

In its sample, this clonotype was seen a few times. V usage is TRBV7-3 and J usage is TRBJ2-3; D call uncertain. The germline gives CDR1 SGHTA, CDR2 FQGTGA. Trimming shortened V by 7 bases and J by 3 bases, and 11 bases separated the two germline ends. This CDR3 is 13 amino acids long. The CDR3 DNA reads as TGTGCCAGCACCTCGGACGCAACAGATACGCAGTATTTT. It yields the protein CASTSDATDTQYF.

The J gene is TRBJ2-1, the V gene TRBV25-1, with TRBD2 matching 10 bases. This CDR3 spans 16 amino acids. From germline, CDR1 is MGHDK and CDR2 SYGVNS. Trimming cost V 3 bases and J 7 bases; bases outside gene matches: 9. CDR3 bases: TGTGCCAGCAGTGAGCGCCTAGCGGGAGTTATAAATGAGCAGTTCTTC. This encodes CASSERLAGVINEQFF.

Regarding this clonotype: At one boundary the junction diverges from the germline segment, which might be a read error. The J gene is TRBJ2-3, the V gene TRBV19, with a weak D call TRBD2 (5 bases). CDR3 length equals 13 residues. CDR1 and CDR2 from the germline V gene are LNHDA and SQIVND (reference sequence). CDR3 DNA: TGTGCCAGTAGCCCGAGCGCGGGCGGTGCGCAGTACTTT. Translating it yields CASSPSAGGAQYF.

The chain uses TRBV2 and TRBJ2-5; TRBD1 agrees at 7 bases. V was pared by 3 bases and J by 4 bases, with 8 bases of the junction left unmatched. Germline CDR1 reads SNHLY; CDR2 reads FYNNEI. This CDR3 comprises 15 residues. CDR3: CASSDIGRGRETQYF. CDR3 DNA: TGTGCCAGCAGTGATATTGGTAGGGGGCGAGAGACCCAGTACTTC.

This clonotype was recorded many times. The V gene is TRBV20-1, the J gene TRBJ2-7, with 7 bases that match TRBD2. The CDR3 runs to 14 residues. CDR1 and CDR2 from the germline V gene are DFQATT and SNEGSKA (reference sequence). V trimming: 0 bases; J trimming: 7 bases; junction bases outside the gene matches: 9. This CDR3 reads CSARDRRREYEQYF. The CDR3, as DNA: TGCAGTGCTAGAGATCGGCGGCGGGAGTATGAGCAGTACTTC.

This clonotype was recorded a few times. The chain joins TRBV2 to TRBJ2-7, with D uncertain. The CDR3 is 14 amino acids. The V gene lost 2 bases and the J gene lost 7 bases, with 15 bases spanning the gap. Per germline, CDR1 SNHLY and CDR2 FYNNEI. The CDR3 DNA follows: TGTGCCAGCAGTGAAAGGGCAGGCCTCAGGGAGCAGTACTTC. This codes for CASSERAGLREQYF.

V is TRBV11-1 and J is TRBJ2-7; 7 nucleotides line up with TRBD2. The CDR3 length is 16 residues. Per the germline V gene, CDR1 is SGHAT and CDR2 is FQDESV (reference sequence). V lost 5 bases to trimming and J lost 2 bases; unmatched junction nucleotides: 12. CDR3 amino acids: CASSVEAGKWAYEQYF. Here the CDR3 DNA reads TGTGCCAGCAGCGTAGAAGCGGGGAAGTGGGCCTACGAGCAGTACTTC.

This clonotype was detected once. V is TRBV29-1 and J is TRBJ2-2, with 7 nucleotides matching TRBD1. Germline values: CDR1 SQVTM, CDR2 ANQGSEA. This CDR3 region has 15 residues. CDR3: CSARDWDSPTGELFF. The CDR3 bases are TGCAGTGCTAGAGATTGGGACAGTCCCACCGGGGAGCTGTTTTTT.

V and J are TRBV2 and TRBJ2-7, with 8 nucleotides matching TRBD1. CDR1 is SNHLY, CDR2 FYNNEI, per germline. This CDR3 is built from 17 residues. The V and J ends lost 0 bases and 4 bases, in that order; junction bases with no gene match: 11. In DNA, the CDR3 is TGTGCCAGCAGTGAAGCCGTACCCGACAGGGGACGATACGAGCAGTACTTC. Translating it yields CASSEAVPDRGRYEQYF.

The genes are TRBV10-1 and TRBJ1-5, with no clear D. The CDR3 loop spans 14 amino acids. The germline gives CDR1 WNHNN, CDR2 SYGVQD (reference sequence). The V and J ends lost 6 bases and 6 bases respectively, with 15 bases between them. CDR3 region: CASSAQVGGQPQHF. The CDR3 DNA is TGCGCCAGCAGCGCCCAGGTAGGAGGTCAGCCCCAGCATTTT.

V usage is TRBV7-9 and J usage is TRBJ2-7; D is possibly TRBD1 (8 bases). The CDR3 length is 14 residues. The V gene lost 5 bases and the J gene lost 2 bases, with 13 bases spanning the gap. Germline CDR1 SEHNR, CDR2 FQNEAQ (reference sequence). CDR3 amino acids: CASSVTGGAYEQYF. CDR3 nucleotides: TGTGCCAGCAGCGTAACAGGGGGGGCCTACGAGCAGTACTTC.